This is a list of T cell receptor beta chains from one sample in a study of blood T cell repertoires in COVID-19. Libraries were prepared by immunoSEQ multiplex PCR; TCRdb keeps only in-frame clonotypes and omits some of them. This sample carries over 150,000 clones, around three quarters of them seen once, and the ten largest clones take 15% to 20%. What was sequenced was PBMCs or T cells enriched from blood (not recorded which). These receptors were collected from an older woman in a cohort exposed to, infected with or recovered from COVID-19 (not recorded which). Each CDR3 is given with its conserved first and last residue. D genes are given only for firm matches. Clone size is stated in some rows and not others, as once, few, many or a class when expanded.

TRBV4-1	-	-	TRBJ2-1	CASSQGTSRGQFF	TGCGCCAGCAGCCAAGGAACTAGCCGGGGGCAGTTCTTC
TRBV2	few	-	TRBJ1-5	CASSDLQNQPQHF	TGTGCCAGCAGTGATCTCCAGAATCAGCCCCAGCATTTT
TRBV5-1	-	TRBD2	TRBJ2-7	CASCWTFLSGSCNEQYF	TGCGCCAGCTGCTGGACCTTCCTAAGCGGGAGTTGCAACGAGCAGTACTTC
TRBV12-3/TRBV12-4	-	TRBD1	TRBJ2-7	CASSGPGGQYF	TGTGCCAGCAGTGGTCCAGGGGGGCAGTACTTC
TRBV28	-	-	TRBJ1-4	CASSVFDGGEKLFF	TGTGCCAGCAGTGTCTTCGATGGCGGTGAAAAACTGTTTTTT
TRBV12-3/TRBV12-4	-	-	TRBJ1-1	CASSRLHYGEAFF	TGTGCCAGCAGTCGCCTACACTATGGTGAAGCTTTCTTT
TRBV28	-	-	TRBJ1-2	CASSFTGNGYGYTF	TGTGCCAGCAGTTTTACAGGGAATGGCTATGGCTACACCTTC
TRBV2	few	TRBD2	TRBJ2-7	CASSELSRTSASSYEQYF	TGTGCCAGCAGTGAATTGTCGCGTACTAGCGCGAGCTCCTACGAGCAGTACTTC
TRBV18	-	-	TRBJ2-3	CASSAGAVTDTQYF	TGTGCCAGCTCAGCGGGGGCCGTTACAGATACGCAGTATTTT
TRBV18	-	-	TRBJ1-1	CASSSSRVEAEAFF	TGTGCCAGCTCATCCTCCAGGGTTGAGGCTGAAGCTTTCTTT
TRBV7-8	-	-	TRBJ1-1	CASSSGSDRYAEAFF	TGTGCCAGCAGCTCCGGCTCCGACAGATACGCCGAAGCTTTCTTT
TRBV28	-	-	TRBJ1-6	CASKRGNSPLHF	TGTGCCAGCAAAAGGGGGAATTCACCCCTCCACTTT
TRBV7-7	-	-	TRBJ2-3	CASSLDGLTDTQYF	TGTGCTAGCAGCTTAGATGGCCTCACAGATACGCAGTATTTT
TRBV18	-	TRBD1	TRBJ1-3	CASSGTDSGNTIYF	TGTGCCAGCTCCGGGACAGATTCTGGAAACACCATATATTTT
TRBV28	-	TRBD2	TRBJ2-1	CASRGASGLYNEQFF	TGTGCCAGTAGAGGAGCTAGCGGGCTGTACAATGAGCAGTTCTTC
TRBV2	-	-	TRBJ2-7	CASSEATAGLSVYEQYF	TGTGCCAGCAGTGAAGCCACCGCGGGGCTCTCCGTCTACGAGCAGTACTTC
TRBV7-2	-	-	TRBJ1-2	CASGGGLKGYTF	TGTGCCAGCGGCGGGGGGCTGAAAGGCTACACCTTC
TRBV5-1	few	-	TRBJ2-3	CASSLPFPSTLQGTDTQYF	TGCGCCAGCAGCTTGCCCTTTCCCTCGACGTTGCAGGGCACAGATACGCAGTATTTT
TRBV18	-	-	TRBJ1-1	CASFGTQNTEAFF	TGTGCCAGCTTCGGGACTCAGAACACTGAAGCTTTCTTT
TRBV19	few	TRBD1	TRBJ1-1	CATGQKNTEAFF	TGTGCCACGGGACAGAAGAACACTGAAGCTTTCTTT
TRBV28	once	-	TRBJ1-2	CASSFGWAGGYTF	TGTGCCAGCAGTTTTGGCTGGGCGGGCGGCTACACCTTC
TRBV5-4	-	-	TRBJ2-1	CASSSSRLRSSYNEQFF	TGTGCCAGCAGCTCCTCTAGACTCCGTAGCTCCTACAATGAGCAGTTCTTC
TRBV6-4	-	-	TRBJ1-1	CASRRQMNTEAFF	TGTGCCAGCCGACGACAGATGAACACTGAAGCTTTCTTT
TRBV10-3	-	TRBD2	TRBJ2-1	CAISESREGFEQFF	TGTGCCATCAGTGAATCGAGGGAGGGGTTTGAGCAGTTCTTC
TRBV30	-	-	TRBJ1-5	CAWSSATDQPQHF	TGTGCCTGGAGTTCGGCCACAGATCAGCCCCAGCATTTT
TRBV19	-	TRBD1	TRBJ2-1	CASSRDRGLNEQFF	TGTGCCAGTAGCCGGGACAGGGGGCTCAATGAGCAGTTCTTC
TRBV9	-	-	TRBJ2-1	CASSVGGSYNEQFF	TGTGCCAGCAGCGTAGGTGGGAGTTACAATGAGCAGTTCTTC
TRBV7-9	few	-	TRBJ1-2	CASSGLHGYTF	TGTGCCAGCAGCGGCCTCCATGGCTACACCTTC
TRBV18	-	-	TRBJ2-6	CASSPSDSGANVLTF	TGTGCCAGCTCACCATCAGACTCTGGGGCCAACGTCCTGACTTTC
TRBV5-4	-	-	TRBJ2-2	CASSLDGRNTGELFF	TGTGCCAGCAGCTTGGACGGGAGGAACACCGGGGAGCTGTTTTTT
TRBV20-1	-	-	TRBJ2-7	CSASAGLEQYF	TGCAGTGCTAGTGCAGGCCTCGAGCAGTACTTC
TRBV14	-	-	TRBJ2-1	CASSLQFYNEQFF	TGTGCCAGCAGCCTGCAGTTCTACAATGAGCAGTTCTTC
TRBV6-5	-	-	TRBJ1-5	CASISHSNQPQHF	TGTGCCAGCATCAGTCATAGCAATCAGCCCCAGCATTTT
TRBV6-6	-	-	TRBJ2-5	CASSPYSQAGRQETQYF	TGTGCCAGCAGTCCTTACTCGCAGGCGGGTCGACAAGAGACCCAGTACTTC
TRBV18	-	TRBD1	TRBJ2-7	CASSPPDRLYEQYF	TGTGCCAGCTCACCACCGGACAGGCTTTACGAGCAGTACTTC
TRBV6-5	-	-	TRBJ1-1	CASSPYGGNTEAFF	TGTGCCAGCAGCCCCTACGGGGGTAACACTGAAGCTTTCTTT
TRBV28	-	TRBD1	TRBJ1-5	CASSLSGGSFQPQHF	TGTGCCAGCAGTTTATCAGGGGGGTCCTTCCAGCCCCAGCATTTT
TRBV28	-	-	TRBJ2-1	CASSLTYNEQFF	TGTGCCAGCAGTTTGACTTACAATGAGCAGTTCTTC
TRBV7-2	few	TRBD2	TRBJ2-2	CASSPDLAGGELFF	TGTGCCAGCAGCCCCGACTTAGCGGGCGGGGAGCTGTTTTTT
TRBV27	-	TRBD1	TRBJ1-1	CASSPWTGGVNTEAFF	TGTGCCAGCAGCCCATGGACAGGGGGCGTGAACACTGAAGCTTTCTTT
TRBV7-8	few	-	TRBJ2-1	CASSLQGGAYNEQFF	TGTGCCAGCAGCTTACAGGGGGGAGCGTACAATGAGCAGTTCTTC
TRBV7-9	-	TRBD1	TRBJ2-2	CASSFRTGVDTGELFF	TGTGCCAGCAGCTTTAGGACAGGGGTCGACACCGGGGAGCTGTTTTTT